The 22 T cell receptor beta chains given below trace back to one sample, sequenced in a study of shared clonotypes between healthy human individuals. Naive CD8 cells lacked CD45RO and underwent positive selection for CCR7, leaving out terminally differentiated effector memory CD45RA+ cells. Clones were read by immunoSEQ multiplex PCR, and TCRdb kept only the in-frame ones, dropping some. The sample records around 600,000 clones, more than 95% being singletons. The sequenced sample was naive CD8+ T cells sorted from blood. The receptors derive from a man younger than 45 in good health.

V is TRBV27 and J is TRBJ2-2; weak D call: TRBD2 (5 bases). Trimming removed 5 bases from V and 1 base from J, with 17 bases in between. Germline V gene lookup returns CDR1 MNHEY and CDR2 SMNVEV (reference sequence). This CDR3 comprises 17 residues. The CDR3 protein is CASSPLFGLLNTGELFF. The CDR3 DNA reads TGTGCCAGCAGTCCGCTCTTCGGACTGTTGAACACCGGGGAGCTGTTTTTT.

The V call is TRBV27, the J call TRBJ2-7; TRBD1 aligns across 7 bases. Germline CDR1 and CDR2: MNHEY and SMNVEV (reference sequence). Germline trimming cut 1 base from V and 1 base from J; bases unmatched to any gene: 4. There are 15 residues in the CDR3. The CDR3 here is CASSLFGTASYEQYF. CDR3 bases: TGTGCCAGCAGTTTATTCGGGACAGCTTCCTACGAGCAGTACTTC.

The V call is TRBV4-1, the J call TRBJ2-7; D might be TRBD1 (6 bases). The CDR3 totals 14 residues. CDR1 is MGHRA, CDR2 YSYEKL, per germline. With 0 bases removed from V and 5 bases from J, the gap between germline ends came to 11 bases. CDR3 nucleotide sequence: TGCGCCAGCAGCCAAGAACAGGGCTGGAACGAGCAGTACTTC. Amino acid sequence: CASSQEQGWNEQYF.

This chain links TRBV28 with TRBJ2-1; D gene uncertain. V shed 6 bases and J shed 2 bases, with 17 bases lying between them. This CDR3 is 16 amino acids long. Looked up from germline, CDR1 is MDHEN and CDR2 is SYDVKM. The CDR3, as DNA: TGTGCCAGCAGGAATGAACGCGGACGGACCTACAATGAGCAGTTCTTC. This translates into CASRNERGRTYNEQFF.

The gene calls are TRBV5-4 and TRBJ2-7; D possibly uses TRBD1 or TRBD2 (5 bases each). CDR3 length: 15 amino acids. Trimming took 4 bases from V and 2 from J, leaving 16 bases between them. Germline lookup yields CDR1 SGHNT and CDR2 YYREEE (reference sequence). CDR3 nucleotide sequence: TGTGCCAGCAGCCTACTGGGGGATGGGCCCTACGAGCAGTACTTC. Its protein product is CASSLLGDGPYEQYF.

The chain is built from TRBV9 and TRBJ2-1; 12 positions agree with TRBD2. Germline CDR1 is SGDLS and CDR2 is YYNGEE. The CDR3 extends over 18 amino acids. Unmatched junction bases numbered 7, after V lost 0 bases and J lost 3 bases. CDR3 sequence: CASSVAGGLAGFYNEQFF. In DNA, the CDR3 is TGTGCCAGCAGCGTAGCGGGAGGACTAGCGGGGTTCTACAATGAGCAGTTCTTC.

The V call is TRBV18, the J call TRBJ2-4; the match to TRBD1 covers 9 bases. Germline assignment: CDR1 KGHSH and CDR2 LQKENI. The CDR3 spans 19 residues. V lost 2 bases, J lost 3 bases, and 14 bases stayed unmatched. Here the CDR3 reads CASSPTHTGTGIVKNIQYF. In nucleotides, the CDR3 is TGTGCCAGCTCACCAACCCATACCGGGACAGGGATCGTCAAAAACATTCAGTACTTC.

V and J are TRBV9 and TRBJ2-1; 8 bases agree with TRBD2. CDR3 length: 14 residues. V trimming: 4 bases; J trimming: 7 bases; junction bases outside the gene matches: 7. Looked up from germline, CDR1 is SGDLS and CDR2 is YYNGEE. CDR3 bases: TGTGCCAGCAGCTTTAGCGGGATCGGGAATGAGCAGTTCTTC. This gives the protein CASSFSGIGNEQFF.

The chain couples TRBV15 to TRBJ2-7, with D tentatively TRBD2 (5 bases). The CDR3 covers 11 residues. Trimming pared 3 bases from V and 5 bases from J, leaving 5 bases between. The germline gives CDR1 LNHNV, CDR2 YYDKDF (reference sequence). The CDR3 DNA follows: TGTGCCACCAGCAGGAGGGACGAGCAGTACTTC. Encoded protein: CATSRRDEQYF.

The CDR3 DNA follows: TGCGCCAGCTCGGACTGGAGCTCCTACAATGAGCAGTTCTTC. Its protein is CASSDWSSYNEQFF. This chain links TRBV4-3 with TRBJ2-1; possibly TRBD2 for D (5 bases). Germline V gives CDR1 LGHNA, CDR2 YSLEER. The CDR3 length is 14 residues. Trimming cost V 8 bases and J 0 bases, with 11 bases left between them.

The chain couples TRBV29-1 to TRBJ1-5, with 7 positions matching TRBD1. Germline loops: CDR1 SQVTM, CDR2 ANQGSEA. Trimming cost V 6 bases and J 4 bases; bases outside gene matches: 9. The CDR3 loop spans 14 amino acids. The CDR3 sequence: CSVFLTGPNQPQHF. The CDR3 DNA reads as TGCAGCGTCTTCCTGACAGGGCCAAATCAGCCCCAGCATTTT.

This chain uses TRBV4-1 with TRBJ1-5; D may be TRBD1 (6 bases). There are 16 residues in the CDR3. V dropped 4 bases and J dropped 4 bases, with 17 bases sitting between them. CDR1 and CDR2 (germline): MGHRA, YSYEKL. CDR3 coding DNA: TGCGCCAGCAGCCCTACTTCCCTCGGGACAAATCAGCCCCAGCATTTT. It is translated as CASSPTSLGTNQPQHF.

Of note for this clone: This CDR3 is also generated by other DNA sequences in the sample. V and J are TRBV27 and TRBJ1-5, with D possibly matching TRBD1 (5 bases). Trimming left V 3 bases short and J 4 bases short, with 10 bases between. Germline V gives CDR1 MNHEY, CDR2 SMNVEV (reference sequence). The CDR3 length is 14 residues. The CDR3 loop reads CASSFSRENQPQHF. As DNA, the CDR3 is TGTGCCAGCAGTTTTTCCAGGGAAAATCAGCCCCAGCATTTT.

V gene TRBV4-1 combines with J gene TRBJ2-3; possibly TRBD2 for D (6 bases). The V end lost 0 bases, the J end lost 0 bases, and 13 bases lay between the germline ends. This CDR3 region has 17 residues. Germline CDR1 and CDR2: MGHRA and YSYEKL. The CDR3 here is CASSQDRAGTSTDTQYF. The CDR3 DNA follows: TGCGCCAGCAGCCAAGATCGCGCAGGGACTAGCACAGATACGCAGTATTTT.

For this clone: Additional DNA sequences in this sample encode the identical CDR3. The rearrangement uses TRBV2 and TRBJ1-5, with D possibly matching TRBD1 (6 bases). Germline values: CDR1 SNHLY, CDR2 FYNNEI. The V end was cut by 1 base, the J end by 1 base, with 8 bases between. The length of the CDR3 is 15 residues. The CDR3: CASSEVGGSNQPQHF. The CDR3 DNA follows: TGTGCCAGCAGTGAAGTGGGGGGCAGCAATCAGCCCCAGCATTTT. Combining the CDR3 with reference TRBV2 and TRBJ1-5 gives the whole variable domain EPEVTQTPSHQVTQMGQEVILRCVPISNHLYFYWYRQILGQKVEFLVSFYNNEISEKSEIFDDQFSVERPDGSNFTLKIRSTKLEDSAMYFCASSEVGGSNQPQHFGDGTRLSIL.

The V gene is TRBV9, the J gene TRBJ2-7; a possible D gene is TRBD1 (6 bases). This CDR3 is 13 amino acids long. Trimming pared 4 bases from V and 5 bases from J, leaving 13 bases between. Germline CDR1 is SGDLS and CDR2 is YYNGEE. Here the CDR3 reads CASSKQGFNEQYF. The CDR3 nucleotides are TGTGCCAGCAGCAAACAGGGTTTCAACGAGCAGTACTTC.

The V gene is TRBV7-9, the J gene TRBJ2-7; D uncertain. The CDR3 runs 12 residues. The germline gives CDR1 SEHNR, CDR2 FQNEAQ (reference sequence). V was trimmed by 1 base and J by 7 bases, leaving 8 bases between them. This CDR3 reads CASSLGGTEQYF. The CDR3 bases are TGTGCCAGCAGCTTAGGGGGTACGGAGCAGTACTTC.

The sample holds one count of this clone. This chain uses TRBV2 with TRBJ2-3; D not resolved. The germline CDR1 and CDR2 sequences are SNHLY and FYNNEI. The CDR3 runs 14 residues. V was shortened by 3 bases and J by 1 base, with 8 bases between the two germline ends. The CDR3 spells CASSEVVGTDTQYF. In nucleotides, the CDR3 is TGTGCCAGCAGTGAGGTGGTGGGCACAGATACGCAGTATTTT.

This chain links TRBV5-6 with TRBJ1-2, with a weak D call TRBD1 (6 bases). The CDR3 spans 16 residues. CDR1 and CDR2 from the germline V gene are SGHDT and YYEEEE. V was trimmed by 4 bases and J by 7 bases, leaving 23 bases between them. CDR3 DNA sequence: TGTGCCAGCAGCCCAATAAGGACAGTCAGGGTGGGTGGCTACACCTTC. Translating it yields CASSPIRTVRVGGYTF.

The CDR3 region has the DNA TGTGCCAGCAGTTTCGTCATGGAAAAACTGTTTTTT. Translation gives CASSFVMEKLFF. The chain employs TRBV28 and TRBJ1-4; no definite D call. The germline gives CDR1 MDHEN, CDR2 SYDVKM. This CDR3 is built from 12 residues. The V gene lost 3 bases and the J gene lost 8 bases, with 7 bases spanning the gap. Full variable domain (remainder filled in from reference TRBV28 and TRBJ1-4): DVKVTQSSRYLVKRTGEKVFLECVQDMDHENMFWYRQDPGLGLRLIYFSYDVKMKEKGDIPEGYSVSREKKERFSLILESASTNQTSMYLCASSFVMEKLFFGSGTQLSVL.

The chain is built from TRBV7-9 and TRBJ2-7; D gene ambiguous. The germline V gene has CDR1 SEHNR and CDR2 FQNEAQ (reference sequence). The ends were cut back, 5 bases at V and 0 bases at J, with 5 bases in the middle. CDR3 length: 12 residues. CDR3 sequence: CASSVGSYEQYF. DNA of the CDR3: TGTGCCAGCAGCGTAGGCTCCTACGAGCAGTACTTC.

The CDR3 coding sequence is TGTGCCAGCAGTTTATCTGCAGGGGCGGGAGGCCTCTACGAGCAGTACTTC. It specifies CASSLSAGAGGLYEQYF. V usage is TRBV27 and J usage is TRBJ2-7; TRBD2 aligns across 8 bases. The CDR3 loop spans 17 amino acids. Germline V gene data show CDR1 as MNHEY and CDR2 as SMNVEV (reference sequence). V lost 0 bases to trimming and J lost 3 bases; unmatched junction nucleotides: 10.